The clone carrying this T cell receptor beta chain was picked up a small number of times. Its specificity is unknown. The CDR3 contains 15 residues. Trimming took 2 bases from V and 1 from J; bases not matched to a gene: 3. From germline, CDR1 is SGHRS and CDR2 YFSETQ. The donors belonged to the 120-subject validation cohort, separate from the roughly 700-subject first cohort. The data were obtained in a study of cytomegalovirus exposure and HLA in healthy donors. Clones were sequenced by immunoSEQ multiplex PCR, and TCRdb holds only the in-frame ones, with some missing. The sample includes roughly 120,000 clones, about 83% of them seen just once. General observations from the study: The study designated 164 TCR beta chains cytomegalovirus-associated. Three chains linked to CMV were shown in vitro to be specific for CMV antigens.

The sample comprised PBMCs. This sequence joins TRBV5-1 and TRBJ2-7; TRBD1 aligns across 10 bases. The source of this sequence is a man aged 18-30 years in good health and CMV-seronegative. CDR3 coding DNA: TGCGCCAGCAGCTTCGGACAGGGGGTTTCCTACGAGCAGTACTTC. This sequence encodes CASSFGQGVSYEQYF.